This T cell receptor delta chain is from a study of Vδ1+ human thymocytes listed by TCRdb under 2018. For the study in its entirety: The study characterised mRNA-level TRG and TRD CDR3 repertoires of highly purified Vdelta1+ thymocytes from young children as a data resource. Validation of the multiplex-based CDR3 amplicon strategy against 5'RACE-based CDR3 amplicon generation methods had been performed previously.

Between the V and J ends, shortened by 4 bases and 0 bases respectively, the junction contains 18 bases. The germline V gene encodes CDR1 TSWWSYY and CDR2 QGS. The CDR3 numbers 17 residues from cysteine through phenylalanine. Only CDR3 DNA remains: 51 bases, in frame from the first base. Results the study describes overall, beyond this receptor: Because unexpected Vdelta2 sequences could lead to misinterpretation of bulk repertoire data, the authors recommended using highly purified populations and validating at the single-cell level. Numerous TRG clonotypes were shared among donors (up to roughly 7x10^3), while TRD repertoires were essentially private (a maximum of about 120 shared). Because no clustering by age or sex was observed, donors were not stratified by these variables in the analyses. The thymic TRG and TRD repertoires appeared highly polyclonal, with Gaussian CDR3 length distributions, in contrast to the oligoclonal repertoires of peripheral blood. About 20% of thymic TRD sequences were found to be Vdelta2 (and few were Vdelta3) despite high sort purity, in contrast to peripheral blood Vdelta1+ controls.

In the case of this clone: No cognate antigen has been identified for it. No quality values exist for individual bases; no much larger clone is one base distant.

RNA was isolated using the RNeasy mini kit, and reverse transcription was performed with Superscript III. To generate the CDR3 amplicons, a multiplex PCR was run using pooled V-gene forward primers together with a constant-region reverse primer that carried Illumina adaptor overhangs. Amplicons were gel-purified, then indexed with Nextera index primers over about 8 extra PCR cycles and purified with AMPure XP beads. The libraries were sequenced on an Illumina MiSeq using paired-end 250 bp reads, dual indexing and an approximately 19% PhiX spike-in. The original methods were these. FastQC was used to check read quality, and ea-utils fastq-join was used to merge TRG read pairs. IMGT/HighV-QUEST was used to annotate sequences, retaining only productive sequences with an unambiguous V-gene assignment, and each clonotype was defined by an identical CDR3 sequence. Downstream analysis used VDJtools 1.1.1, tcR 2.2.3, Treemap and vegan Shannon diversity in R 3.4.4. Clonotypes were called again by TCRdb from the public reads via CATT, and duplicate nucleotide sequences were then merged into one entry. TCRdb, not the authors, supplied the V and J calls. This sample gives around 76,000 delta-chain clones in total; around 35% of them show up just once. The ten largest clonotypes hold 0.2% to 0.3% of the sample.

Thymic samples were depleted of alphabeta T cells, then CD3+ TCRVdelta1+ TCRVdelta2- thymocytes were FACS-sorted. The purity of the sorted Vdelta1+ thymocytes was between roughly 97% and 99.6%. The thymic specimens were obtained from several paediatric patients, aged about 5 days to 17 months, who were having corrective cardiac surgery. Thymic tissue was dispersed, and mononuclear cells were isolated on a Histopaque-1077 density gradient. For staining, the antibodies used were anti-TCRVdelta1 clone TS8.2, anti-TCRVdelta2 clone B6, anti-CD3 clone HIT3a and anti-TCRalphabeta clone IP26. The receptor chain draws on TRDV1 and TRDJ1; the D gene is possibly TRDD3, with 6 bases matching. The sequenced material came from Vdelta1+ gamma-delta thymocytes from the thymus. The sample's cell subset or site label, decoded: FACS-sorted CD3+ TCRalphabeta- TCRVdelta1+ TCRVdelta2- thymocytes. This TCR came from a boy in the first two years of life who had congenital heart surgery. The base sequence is TGTGCTCTTGGGGCCCCGGCGGGGGACTCGTACACCGATAAACTCATCTTT. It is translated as CALGAPAGDSYTDKLIF.